This T cell receptor beta chain derives from a study of early T cells in non-severe SARS-CoV-2 infection. This CDR3 is built from 13 residues. V was cut by 4 bases and J by 0 bases, with 7 bases left in between. CDR1 is SGHRS and CDR2 is YFSETQ in the germline V gene. In its sample, this clonotype was seen a few times. In the library, individual cDNA molecules carried attached unique molecular identifiers. TCRdb passed the 5' RACE reads through MiXCR, listing each CDR3 protein once. The sample has tens of thousands of distinct CDR3 sequences, about 14% seen once; the top ten hold roughly 4.3%. The specimen was whole blood, collected at baseline. The source is an adult who was a healthcare worker with PCR-confirmed SARS-CoV-2 infection or an uninfected control (not recorded which). V is TRBV5-1 and J is TRBJ1-1; D is uncertain. The CDR3 DNA reads as TGCGCCAGCAGCCGTAGTTTGAACACTGAAGCTTTCTTT. Residues: CASSRSLNTEAFF.